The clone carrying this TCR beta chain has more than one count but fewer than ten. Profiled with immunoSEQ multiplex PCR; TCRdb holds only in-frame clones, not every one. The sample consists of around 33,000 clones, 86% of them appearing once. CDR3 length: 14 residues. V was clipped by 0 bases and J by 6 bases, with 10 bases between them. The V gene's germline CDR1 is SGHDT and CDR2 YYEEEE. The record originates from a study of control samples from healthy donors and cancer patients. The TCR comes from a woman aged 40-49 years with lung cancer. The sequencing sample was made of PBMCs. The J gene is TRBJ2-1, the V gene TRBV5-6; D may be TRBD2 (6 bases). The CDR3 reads CASSLVQGGNEQFF. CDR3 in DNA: TGTGCCAGCAGCTTGGTCCAGGGAGGCAATGAGCAGTTCTTC.